Ten or more counts support the clone carrying this T cell receptor beta chain. Antigen: not known. TCRdb processed the reads anew with MiXCR; each CDR3 protein has one entry. The data show approximately 500,000 distinct CDR3 sequences, 16% seen once. The data were obtained in a study of T cell repertoires in cytomegalovirus infection. Turning to the study itself: Carrying CMV and the relevant HLA type showed in public TCR beta signatures. Study-wide results and caveats: CMV carriers having the relevant HLA were flagged by cumulative public TCR beta family frequency. CMV-specific TCR beta clonotypes restricted by HLA-C were the ones dominating the ex vivo response.

The CDR3 extends over 15 amino acids. The V gene lost 0 bases and the J gene lost 4 bases, with 9 bases spanning the gap. Per germline, CDR1 LGHNT and CDR2 FRNRAP. The source of this sequence is a human donor in good health (CMV status not recorded). Some clones in this sample may be carry-over from other donors' samples. V and J are TRBV12-5 and TRBJ2-2, with D uncertain. Material for sequencing was CD8+ T cells from PBMCs. The CDR3 loop reads CASGLVGSLTGELFF. The CDR3 region has the DNA TGTGCTAGTGGTTTGGTAGGATCTCTCACCGGGGAGCTGTTTTTT.